This T cell receptor (beta chain) emerged from a study of blood T cells in healthy people across ages. Whole-study results and caveats: Both naive CD4+ cell counts and diversity were greater in long-lived donors than in aged donors. Older age coincided with a roughly linear decline in TCR beta diversity per million T cells.

This clonotype occurred many times. Its antigen is still unknown. The CDR3 consists of 12 residues. The germline V gene encodes CDR1 SQVTM and CDR2 ANQGSEA. The V end lost 4 bases, the J end lost 7 bases, and 13 bases lay between the germline ends. Using a J-beta primer mix together with a sample-barcoded 5' primer, a second PCR was run for about 7 to 12 cycles. Using its own MiXCR run on the 5' RACE reads, TCRdb lists one record per CDR3 protein. Among under 700,000 distinct CDR3 sequences, approximately 25% were seen once, and the ten largest hold around 10%. These records were also assigned to another study, of T cells of mothers and their children. That work states: Related mother-child pairs showed slightly, non-significantly higher overlap than unrelated pairs.

The rearrangement joins TRBV29-1 to TRBJ1-1; a possible D gene is TRBD1 (5 bases). The TCR was taken from a boy aged 10-17 years in good health. The sequenced sample consisted of blood. CDR3 nucleotides: TGCAGCGTTGTCAGCAGGGTCGGTGAAGCTTTCTTT. Encoded protein: CSVVSRVGEAFF.